This TCR beta chain was sequenced for a study of control samples from healthy donors and cancer patients. There are 14 residues in the CDR3. The ends were cut back, 0 bases at V and 4 bases at J, with 12 bases in the middle. CDR1 is SQVTM and CDR2 is ANQGSEA in the germline V gene. Profiled with immunoSEQ multiplex PCR; TCRdb holds only in-frame clones, not every one. This table has 70,000 to 100,000 clones, around 91% appearing once. Sequenced input: blood. This chain uses TRBV29-1 with TRBJ1-1; D not certain. The sequence was collected from a man in his forties or fifties in good health. In DNA form, the CDR3 reads TGCAGCGTTGAAGACTGGGCGGGGAGCACTGAAGCTTTCTTT. It translates to CSVEDWAGSTEAFF.